This entry lists 28 T cell receptor beta chains sequenced from one sample in a study of T cells after yellow fever vaccination. In TCRdb, the 5' RACE reads were re-called with MiXCR into one record per CDR3 protein. Of approximately 70,000 distinct CDR3 sequences in the sample, more than 5.5% were seen once. Material: CD8+ T cells sorted from PBMCs, obtained 9 to 10 days after the first yellow fever vaccination. The receptors stem from a man younger than 30 who received the YFV17D yellow fever vaccine.

This clonotype was seen many times. V gene TRBV14 combines with J gene TRBJ2-3; 9 bases agree with TRBD1. Losses at the gene ends were 5 bases for V and 6 bases for J; bases not matched to a gene: 12. CDR3 length equals 16 residues. Germline V CDR1 and CDR2: SGHDN, FVKESK. The CDR3 here is CASSTVQGQGVDTQYF. The CDR3 region has the DNA TGTGCCAGCAGCACCGTCCAGGGACAGGGAGTCGATACGCAGTATTTT.

This clonotype was found a few times. Germline and junction disagree at one end, which may indicate a read error. This chain links TRBV2 with TRBJ1-1, with D uncertain. CDR1 SNHLY and CDR2 FYNNEI come from the germline V gene. The CDR3 is 12 amino acids. The CDR3 bases are TGTGCCAGCAGGGAAGTTAACACTGAAGCTTTCTTT. Translating it yields CASREVNTEAFF.

This clonotype has ten or more counts. The chain recombines TRBV29-1 with TRBJ1-5, with a possible D match to TRBD1 (5 bases). The CDR3 is made up of 14 amino acids. V was cut by 0 bases and J by 7 bases, with 13 bases left in between. Germline-derived CDR1 and CDR2 are SQVTM and ANQGSEA. CDR3 amino acids: CSVEEEGAGQPQHF. CDR3 DNA sequence: TGCAGCGTTGAAGAAGAAGGGGCAGGGCAGCCCCAGCATTTT.

This clonotype has a count of ten or more. The J gene is TRBJ2-7, the V gene TRBV12-3 or TRBV12-4; D ambiguous. With 6 bases removed from V and 2 bases from J, the gap between germline ends came to 11 bases. The CDR3 is made up of 13 amino acids. The CDR3: CASSYGPTYEQYF. CDR3 nucleotide sequence: TGTGCCAGCAGCTACGGACCCACCTACGAGCAGTACTTC.

This clonotype was seen at least ten times. The rearrangement links TRBV4-1 to TRBJ2-3; 8 nucleotides agree with TRBD2. J was trimmed by 8 bases and V by 5 bases; bases with no gene match: 9. This CDR3 has 14 amino acids. Germline values: CDR1 MGHRA, CDR2 YSYEKL. The CDR3 coding sequence is TGCGCCAGCAGCGGGCGGGGGGCAGAGGTTACGCAGTATTTT. Protein product: CASSGRGAEVTQYF.

This clonotype came up once. Given a much more abundant clone one base away, this may be a read error. V and J are TRBV7-9 and TRBJ2-7, with D uncertain. In germline, CDR1 is SEHNR, CDR2 FQNEAQ (reference sequence). V shed 1 base and J shed 2 bases, with 3 bases lying between them. The CDR3 extends over 12 amino acids. CDR3 protein: CASSLDAYEQYF. DNA for the CDR3: TGTGCCAGCAGCTTAGACGCCTACGAGCAGTACTTC.

This clonotype was observed many times. The chain is built from TRBV7-6 and TRBJ2-1, with D unclear. The length of the CDR3 is 15 residues. Germline CDR1 is SGHVS and CDR2 is FNYEAQ. The ends were cut back, 3 bases at V and 2 bases at J, with 11 bases in the middle. As DNA, the CDR3 is TGTGCCAGCAGCTTTAGGGTCTGGGCCTACAATGAGCAGTTCTTC. This encodes CASSFRVWAYNEQFF.

This clonotype was counted at least ten times. The V and J genes are TRBV7-9 and TRBJ2-7; no clear D gene. The CDR3 loop spans 13 amino acids. Germline V CDR1 and CDR2: SEHNR, FQNEAQ (reference sequence). V was clipped by 5 bases and J by 0 bases, with 8 bases between them. The CDR3 DNA follows: TGTGCCAGCAGCCCCACGTCCTCCTACGAGCAGTACGTC. Protein sequence: CASSPTSSYEQYV.

This clonotype was seen only a few times. The rearrangement links TRBV29-1 to TRBJ2-1; D is ambiguous. In germline, CDR1 is SQVTM, CDR2 ANQGSEA. This CDR3 contains 14 residues. Trimming cost V 2 bases and J 3 bases, with 11 bases left between them. The CDR3 DNA reads as TGCAGCGTTGAAAGGCAGGAAAACTACAATGAGCAGTTCTTC. Its translation is CSVERQENYNEQFF.

This clonotype was found a few times. The gene calls are TRBV11-1 and TRBJ1-1, with D possibly being TRBD1 (5 bases). The germline gives CDR1 SGHAT, CDR2 FQDESV (reference sequence). The CDR3 consists of 15 residues. With 5 bases removed from V and 5 bases from J, the gap between germline ends came to 18 bases. The CDR3 DNA is TGTGCCAGCAGCCCCATGTCAGGGAGAACAACTGAAGCTTTCTTT. This translates into CASSPMSGRTTEAFF.

Many counts were recorded for this clonotype. This sequence joins TRBV7-6 and TRBJ1-2; weak D call: TRBD1 (5 bases). Looked up from germline, CDR1 is SGHVS and CDR2 is FNYEAQ. The ends were cut back, 7 bases at V and 7 bases at J, with 16 bases in the middle. The CDR3 totals 13 residues. CDR3 loop: CASTPRGGSGYTF. The CDR3 coding sequence is TGTGCCAGCACCCCCCGGGGGGGGAGTGGCTACACCTTC.

This clonotype has ten or more counts. V usage is TRBV7-9 and J usage is TRBJ1-2; 7 bases map to TRBD1. In germline, CDR1 is SEHNR, CDR2 FQNEAQ (reference sequence). The trim removed 4 bases at V and 0 bases at J, leaving 8 bases unmatched. The CDR3 runs 16 residues. CDR3 sequence: CASSSDRNSPNYGYTF. CDR3 sequence (DNA): TGTGCCAGCAGCTCGGACAGGAATTCTCCTAACTATGGCTACACCTTC.

This chain joins TRBV5-5 and TRBJ2-2; 8 bases line up with TRBD1. V lost 5 bases and J lost 3; bases outside the gene matches: 6. The CDR3 covers 15 residues. The germline gives CDR1 SGHKS, CDR2 YYEKEE (reference sequence). This chain's CDR3 is CASRSGQVYTGELFF. DNA of the CDR3: TGTGCCAGCAGGTCGGGACAGGTGTACACCGGGGAGCTGTTTTTT.

This clonotype appeared a few times. The gene calls are TRBV5-1 and TRBJ1-2, with no clear D. V shed 4 bases and J shed 3 bases, with 16 bases lying between them. Germline loops: CDR1 SGHRS, CDR2 YFSETQ. This CDR3 is built from 15 residues. CDR3 loop: CASSLATGEYYGYTF. The CDR3 DNA reads as TGCGCCAGCAGCCTTGCAACCGGGGAATACTATGGCTACACCTTC. The complete variable domain, with remaining parts taken from reference TRBV5-1 and TRBJ1-2, reads KAGVTQTPRYLIKTRGQQVTLSCSPISGHRSVSWYQQTPGQGLQFLFEYFSETQRNKGNFPGRFSGRQFSNSRSEMNVSTLELGDSALYLCASSLATGEYYGYTFGSGTRLTVV.

This clonotype was seen ten or more times. V usage is TRBV27 and J usage is TRBJ1-2; weak D call: TRBD1 (6 bases). The CDR3 loop spans 14 amino acids. With 6 bases removed from V and 5 bases from J, the gap between germline ends came to 16 bases. The germline CDR1 and CDR2 sequences are MNHEY and SMNVEV (reference sequence). CDR3 loop: CASSNAQGGYGYTF. CDR3 coding DNA: TGTGCCAGCAGCAACGCTCAAGGGGGATATGGCTACACCTTC.

The V and J genes are TRBV7-6 and TRBJ2-1; D possibly corresponds to TRBD1 (6 bases). Germline CDR1 SGHVS, CDR2 FNYEAQ. The V end was cut by 5 bases, the J end by 8 bases, with 13 bases between. The CDR3 spans 13 residues. CDR3 sequence reads: CASSTTGSDEQFF. The CDR3, as DNA: TGTGCCAGCAGCACTACAGGGTCCGATGAGCAGTTCTTC. The full variable domain, its missing parts supplied by reference TRBV7-6 and TRBJ2-1, is GAGVSQSPRYKVTKRGQDVALRCDPISGHVSLYWYRQALGQGPEFLTYFNYEAQQDKSGLPNDRFSAERPEGSISTLTIQRTEQRDSAMYRCASSTTGSDEQFFGPGTRLTVL.

V and J are TRBV2 and TRBJ2-2; TRBD1 is a possible D gene (6 bases). V was pared by 6 bases and J by 0 bases, with 17 bases between. CDR3 length: 17 amino acids. The germline CDR1 and CDR2 sequences are SNHLY and FYNNEI. The CDR3 DNA follows: TGTGCCAGCAGCGCTAATCCGGGACAACCGAACACCGGGGAGCTGTTTTTT. This codes for CASSANPGQPNTGELFF.

This clonotype has at least ten counts. The CDR3 sequence is CSARDWSLGYEQYF. The CDR3 DNA reads as TGCAGTGCTAGAGATTGGTCCCTAGGGTACGAGCAGTACTTC. The chain joins TRBV20-1 to TRBJ2-7; D call uncertain. The CDR3 is 14 residues long. The V end was cut by 0 bases, the J end by 4 bases, with 13 bases between. CDR1 and CDR2 from the germline V gene are DFQATT and SNEGSKA (reference sequence).

There are many counts of this clonotype. J is TRBJ2-5 and V is TRBV7-9; 10 bases are a match to TRBD2. The CDR3 is 15 amino acids. Trimming at V came to 1 base and at J to 3 bases, leaving 2 bases not matched to a gene. Germline V gene data show CDR1 as SEHNR and CDR2 as FQNEAQ (reference sequence). The CDR3 DNA reads TGTGCCAGCAGCTTAGTTACTAGCGGGGAAGAGACCCAGTACTTC. Its translation is CASSLVTSGEETQYF. Drawing the rest from reference TRBV7-9 and TRBJ2-5, the complete variable domain is DTGVSQNPRHKITKRGQNVTFRCDPISEHNRLYWYRQTLGQGPEFLTYFQNEAQLEKSRLLSDRFSAERPKGSFSTLEIQRTEQGDSAMYLCASSLVTSGEETQYFGPGTRLLVL.

The table lists this clonotype with many counts. V and J are TRBV7-9 and TRBJ2-5, with 8 bases fitting TRBD1. The trim removed 5 bases at V and 4 bases at J, leaving 6 bases unmatched. Germline-derived CDR1 and CDR2 are SEHNR and FQNEAQ (reference sequence). The CDR3 runs to 14 residues. CDR3 sequence: CASSLPGQGETQYF. CDR3 bases: TGTGCCAGCAGCCTTCCCGGACAGGGAGAGACCCAGTACTTC.

This clonotype was detected a few times. The chain joins TRBV4-1 to TRBJ1-1, with D tentatively TRBD1 (5 bases). This CDR3 is 15 amino acids long. Trimming removed 5 bases at V and 1 base at J, with 14 bases between. From germline, CDR1 is MGHRA and CDR2 YSYEKL. Written as DNA, the CDR3 is TGCGCCAGCAGCGGGGCGCTTGCGGGGAACACTGAAGCTTTCTTT. It codes for CASSGALAGNTEAFF.

This clonotype has just one count. A much larger clone differs by one base, so this may be a read error. The chain employs TRBV7-9 and TRBJ1-4; D not certain. The CDR3 spans 15 residues. The V gene's germline CDR1 is SEHNR and CDR2 FQNEAQ (reference sequence). V lost 1 base and J 7 bases, leaving 13 bases between the germline ends. The CDR3 spells CASSLGYVGSEKLFF. The CDR3 coding sequence is TGTGCCAGCAGCTTAGGTTACGTTGGTAGTGAAAAACTGTTTTTT. Supplemented by reference TRBV7-9 and TRBJ1-4, the full variable domain reads DTGVSQNPRHKITKRGQNVTFRCDPISEHNRLYWYRQTLGQGPEFLTYFQNEAQLEKSRLLSDRFSAERPKGSFSTLEIQRTEQGDSAMYLCASSLGYVGSEKLFFGSGTQLSVL.

This clonotype was observed many times. V gene TRBV6-5 combines with J gene TRBJ2-3; no firm D call. This CDR3 contains 13 residues. Trimming removed 5 bases from V and 6 bases from J, with 12 bases in between. CDR1 and CDR2 (germline): MNHEY, SVGAGI. The CDR3 bases are TGTGCCAGCAGTCACATACGGCAGGATACGCAGTATTTT. As protein: CASSHIRQDTQYF.

This clonotype was observed many times. V is TRBV6-5 and J is TRBJ2-1, with TRBD2 matching over 11 bases. The CDR3 contains 14 residues. Germline-derived CDR1 and CDR2 are MNHEY and SVGAGI. J lost 9 bases, V lost 5 bases, and 6 bases had no gene match. The CDR3 coding sequence is TGTGCCAGCAGTCCGTATACTAGCGGGGGTGAGCAGTTCTTC. The encoded protein is CASSPYTSGGEQFF.

This chain connects TRBV19 to TRBJ2-2; 8 bases match TRBD2. Germline V gives CDR1 LNHDA, CDR2 SQIVND (reference sequence). The J segment lost 1 base and the V segment lost 7 bases, leaving 5 bases of the junction unmatched. The CDR3 contains 15 residues. The CDR3 region is CASTIAGQNTGELFF. In DNA form, the CDR3 reads TGTGCCAGTACCATAGCGGGACAGAACACCGGGGAGCTGTTTTTT.

This clonotype was found many times. This sequence joins TRBV6-2 or TRBV6-3 and TRBJ2-1, with D uncertain. CDR1 and CDR2 (germline): MNHEY, SVGEGT. The CDR3 has 14 amino acids. V lost 4 bases and J lost 2, with 9 bases in between. CDR3: CASSSLPAYNEQFF. The CDR3 nucleotides are TGTGCCAGCAGTTCGCTACCCGCCTACAATGAGCAGTTCTTC.

The sample holds many counts of this clonotype. The rearrangement uses TRBV29-1 and TRBJ2-5; tentatively, D is TRBD2 (6 bases). Trimming took off 7 bases at V and 0 bases at J, with 12 bases between the two ends. The CDR3 length is 13 residues. CDR1 is SQVTM, CDR2 ANQGSEA, per germline. CDR3 in amino acids: CSGIRGNQETQYF. The DNA for the CDR3 is TGCAGCGGCATCCGGGGGAACCAAGAGACCCAGTACTTC. The full variable domain, completed using reference TRBV29-1 and TRBJ2-5, is SAVISQKPSRDICQRGTSLTIQCQVDSQVTMMFWYRQQPGQSLTLIATANQGSEATYESGFVIDKFPISRPNLTFSTLTVSNMSPEDSSIYLCSGIRGNQETQYFGPGTRLLVL.

There are many counts of this clonotype. The genes are TRBV4-1 and TRBJ2-1, with 11 bases that match TRBD2. Germline CDR1 is MGHRA and CDR2 is YSYEKL. The CDR3 has 21 amino acids. V trimming: 3 bases; J trimming: 6 bases; junction bases outside the gene matches: 22. CDR3 region: CASSHPRVSGGEGLGFNEQFF. The CDR3 nucleotides read TGCGCCAGCAGCCACCCCCGAGTTAGCGGGGGGGAGGGCTTGGGATTCAATGAGCAGTTCTTC.